A selection of T cell receptor beta chains follows, all from one sample in a study of blood T cell repertoires in COVID-19. Assay used: immunoSEQ multiplex PCR; TCRdb lists only in-frame clones, some missing. The profile shows 180,000 or so clones, around 88% of them singletons. Sequencing was done on a sample of PBMCs or T cells enriched from blood (not recorded which). Receptor source: a woman aged 50 to 60 in a cohort exposed to, infected with or recovered from COVID-19 (not recorded which). CDR3s leave out the opening cysteine and the closing phenylalanine or tryptophan. Each record gives: clone size, V gene, CDR3 protein. Clone size, where shown, is once, few, many, or a class for clones that have expanded.

NA,TRBV28,ASSTRTGLGKNSPLH
once,TRBV6-4,ASSDSTGGYSNQPQH
NA,TRBV27,ASSLEFAVVEQY
NA,TRBV28,AGAQGVENTGELF
NA,TRBV2,ASSEGGTSGITAF
NA,TRBV11-3,ASSSSIAGVYNEQF
NA,TRBV24-1,ATSDSPGEAF
once,TRBV14,ASSQDAGSSGNTIY
few,TRBV2,ASGQGDQPQH
NA,TRBV6-5,ASSREYRGETQY
NA,TRBV6-5,ASSTLEPTNYGYT
NA,TRBV6-4,ASSAEGAGNSPLH
NA,TRBV7-8,ASSRDRGQETQY
NA,TRBV5-4,ASSLASGRSYNEQF
NA,TRBV29-1,SVEVQGRETQY
NA,TRBV7-2,ASTLQVSSEFGELF
NA,TRBV5-4,ASSITSGTDTQY
NA,TRBV5-5,ASSLGLAGGSTDTQY
NA,TRBV2,ASSVRSGGTEAF
NA,TRBV5-1,ASSAGTGGDGYT
NA,TRBV28,ASSLRGGTYEQY
NA,TRBV15,ATSRARQIYEQY
NA,TRBV28,ASSLSSRLAVDTDTQY
NA,TRBV5-1,ASRETGDNSPLH
NA,TRBV23-1,ASSQYPLQGASNQPQH
NA,TRBV11-3,ASSFRKNTEAF
NA,TRBV28,ASSFIRSVAGNTEAF
once,TRBV7-6,ASSLGTGGSYNEQF
NA,TRBV27,ASSSKRGSEQF
NA,TRBV21-1,ASSPQGSLVTEAF
NA,TRBV10-2,ASSGKSSGRNEQF
NA,TRBV6-5,ASIPGTGDQPQH
NA,TRBV6-1,ASSELTGGTQPQH
NA,TRBV29-1,SSRGSSRYLSSYNEQF
NA,TRBV5-8,ASSHERLAGGSTDTQY
once,TRBV24-1,ATGQLDTQY
NA,TRBV5-8,ASSYGTGGYNEQF
NA,TRBV4-2,ASSQAGGGVNTEAF
NA,TRBV27,ASSSGLARNEQF
NA,TRBV11-2,ASSLRPGGETQY
NA,TRBV5-6,ASSFSPGQTATNEKLF
many,TRBV7-2,ASSLEGQDYNEQF
NA,TRBV19,ASGSQGAYEQY
NA,TRBV5-1,ASSINGLAGGFADTQY
NA,TRBV7-6,ASSLAAHDSSGGPTDTQY
NA,TRBV4-3,ASSQDSSRGETQY
NA,TRBV12-5,ASGLVRLAGGPNPDNEQF
NA,TRBV6-4,ASSTSGGTEAF
once,TRBV9,ASSASRGRETQY
NA,TRBV5-5,ASSLVAQGDYGYT
NA,TRBV7-8,ASSSSDSSGNTIY
NA,TRBV28,ASSRTGGELQPQH